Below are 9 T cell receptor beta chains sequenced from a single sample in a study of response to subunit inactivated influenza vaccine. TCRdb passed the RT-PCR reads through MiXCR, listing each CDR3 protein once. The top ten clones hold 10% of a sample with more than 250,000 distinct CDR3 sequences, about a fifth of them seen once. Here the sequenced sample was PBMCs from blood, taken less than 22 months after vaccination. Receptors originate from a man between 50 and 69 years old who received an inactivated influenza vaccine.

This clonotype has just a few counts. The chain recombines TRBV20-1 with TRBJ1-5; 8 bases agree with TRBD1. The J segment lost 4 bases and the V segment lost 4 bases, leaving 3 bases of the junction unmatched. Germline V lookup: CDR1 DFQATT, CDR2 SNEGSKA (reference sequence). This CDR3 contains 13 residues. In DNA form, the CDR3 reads TGCAGTGCTACACGGACAGGGAATCAGCCCCAGCATTTT. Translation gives CSATRTGNQPQHF.

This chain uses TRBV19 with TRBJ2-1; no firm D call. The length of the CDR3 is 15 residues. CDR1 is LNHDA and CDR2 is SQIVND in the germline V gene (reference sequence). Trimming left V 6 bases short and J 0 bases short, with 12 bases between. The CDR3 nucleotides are TGTGCCAGTAGCCGTCGACCGACCTCCTACAATGAGCAGTTCTTC. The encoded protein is CASSRRPTSYNEQFF.

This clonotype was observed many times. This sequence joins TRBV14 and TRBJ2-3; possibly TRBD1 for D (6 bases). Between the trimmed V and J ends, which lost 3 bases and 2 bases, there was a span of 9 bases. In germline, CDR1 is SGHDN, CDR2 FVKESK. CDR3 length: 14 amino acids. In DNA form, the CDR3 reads TGTGCCAGCAGCCAGGGACACCCCACAGATACGCAGTATTTT. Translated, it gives CASSQGHPTDTQYF.

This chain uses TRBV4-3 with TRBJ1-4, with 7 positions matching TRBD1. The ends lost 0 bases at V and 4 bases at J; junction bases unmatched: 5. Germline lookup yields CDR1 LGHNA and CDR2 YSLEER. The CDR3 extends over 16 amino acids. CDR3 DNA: TGCGCCAGCAGCCAAGAAACGGGACAGCATAATGAAAAACTGTTTTTT. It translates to CASSQETGQHNEKLFF.

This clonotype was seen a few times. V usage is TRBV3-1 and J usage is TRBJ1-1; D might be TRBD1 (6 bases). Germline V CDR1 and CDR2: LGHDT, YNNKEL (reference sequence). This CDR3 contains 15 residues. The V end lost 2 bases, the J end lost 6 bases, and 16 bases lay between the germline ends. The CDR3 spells CASSQPPQGSAEAFF. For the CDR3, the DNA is TGTGCCAGCAGCCAACCACCGCAGGGGTCGGCTGAAGCTTTCTTT.

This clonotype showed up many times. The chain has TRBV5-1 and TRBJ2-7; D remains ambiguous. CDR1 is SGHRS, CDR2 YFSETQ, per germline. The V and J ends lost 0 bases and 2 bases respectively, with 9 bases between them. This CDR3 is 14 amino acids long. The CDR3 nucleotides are TGCGCCAGCAGCTTGGCTTTGGAACCCTACGAGCAGTACTTC. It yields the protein CASSLALEPYEQYF.

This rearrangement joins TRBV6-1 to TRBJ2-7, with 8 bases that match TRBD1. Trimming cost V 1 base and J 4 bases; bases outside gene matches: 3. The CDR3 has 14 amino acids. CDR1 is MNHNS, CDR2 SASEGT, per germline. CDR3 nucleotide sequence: TGTGCCAGCAGTGAAGTCGGGACAGGATACGAGCAGTACTTC. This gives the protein CASSEVGTGYEQYF.

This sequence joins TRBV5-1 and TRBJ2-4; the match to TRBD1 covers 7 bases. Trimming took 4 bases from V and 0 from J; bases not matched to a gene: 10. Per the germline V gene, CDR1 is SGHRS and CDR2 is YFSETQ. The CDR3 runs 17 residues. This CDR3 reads CASSKGQLHLAKNIQYF. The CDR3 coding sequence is TGCGCCAGCAGCAAGGGACAGCTGCACCTAGCCAAAAACATTCAGTACTTC.

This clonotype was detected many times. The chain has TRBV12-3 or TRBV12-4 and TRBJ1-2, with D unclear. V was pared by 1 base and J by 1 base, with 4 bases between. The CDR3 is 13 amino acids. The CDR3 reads CASSLGINYGYTF. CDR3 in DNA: TGTGCCAGCAGTTTAGGAATTAACTATGGCTACACCTTC.